These 18 T cell receptor beta chains came from one sample sequenced in a study of blood T cell repertoires in COVID-19. Only in-frame clones appear in the TCRdb table, and some are missing; sequencing was by immunoSEQ multiplex PCR. Of more than 350,000 clones detected, about 90% appear once; the ten largest clones hold about 10%. Source material: peripheral blood. These receptors all come from a woman aged 25 to 39 with COVID-19, enrolled during active disease.

The chain has TRBV5-1 and TRBJ2-7, with D perhaps matching TRBD2 (5 bases). The CDR3 has 14 residues. Per the germline V gene, CDR1 is SGHRS and CDR2 is YFSETQ. With 0 bases removed from V and 2 bases from J, the gap between germline ends came to 9 bases. Here the CDR3 DNA reads TGCGCCAGCAGCTTGGGAGGGTCGGCCTACGAGCAGTACTTC. This codes for CASSLGGSAYEQYF.

The chain is built from TRBV30 and TRBJ2-7; 7 bases align to TRBD1. The CDR3 runs 14 residues. Germline-derived CDR1 and CDR2 are GTSNPN and SVGIG (reference sequence). The V segment lost 8 bases and the J segment 3 bases; nucleotides outside the gene matches: 13. DNA for the CDR3: TGTGCCGGGCTCCAACAGGGGTCCCGCTACGAGCAGTACTTC. Translating gives CAGLQQGSRYEQYF.

The DNA for the CDR3 is TGTGCCAGCAGGCCGCCCAGGGATAGGGGATCACCCCTCCACTTT. It yields the protein CASRPPRDRGSPLHF. V gene TRBV6-5 combines with J gene TRBJ1-6; a possible D gene is TRBD1 (5 bases). Germline loops: CDR1 MNHEY, CDR2 SVGAGI. The CDR3 runs 15 residues. Deletions cut 6 bases from V and 10 bases from J, with 19 bases between.

The rearrangement joins TRBV6-6 to TRBJ2-7, with D possibly TRBD1 on 5 matching bases. This CDR3 contains 12 residues. Germline CDR1 is MNHNY and CDR2 is SVGAGI (reference sequence). V gave up 2 bases and J gave up 6 bases, with 8 bases separating them. The CDR3 bases are TGTGCCAGCAGTTACATACAGGCCGAGCAGTACTTC. It translates to CASSYIQAEQYF.

The chain has TRBV5-5 and TRBJ1-4; D is unclear. CDR3 length: 16 amino acids. Trimming pared 1 base from V and 5 bases from J, leaving 15 bases between. The germline gives CDR1 SGHKS, CDR2 YYEKEE (reference sequence). This CDR3 reads CASSLSSREPNEKLFF. In nucleotides, the CDR3 is TGTGCCAGCAGCTTGTCGTCGAGGGAACCGAATGAAAAACTGTTTTTT.

This clone came up once. The chain combines TRBV27 with TRBJ2-2; TRBD1 might be the D (5 bases). The CDR3 loop spans 14 amino acids. The ends were cut back, 3 bases at V and 5 bases at J, with 10 bases in the middle. The germline V gene encodes CDR1 MNHEY and CDR2 SMNVEV (reference sequence). The CDR3 protein is CASSLSQGTGELFF. In DNA form, the CDR3 reads TGTGCCAGCAGTTTGTCTCAGGGAACCGGGGAGCTGTTTTTT.

The rearrangement links TRBV4-1 to TRBJ2-7; 11 nucleotides line up with TRBD2. CDR1 is MGHRA, CDR2 YSYEKL, per germline. The CDR3 is 16 amino acids. With 2 bases clipped from V and 6 bases from J, the junction kept 9 bases outside the gene matches. The CDR3 DNA sequence: TGCGCCAGCAGCCAACGAGAACTAGCGGGAGATGGCGAGCAGTACTTC. This sequence encodes CASSQRELAGDGEQYF.

This rearrangement joins TRBV5-1 to TRBJ2-7, with 10 bases matching TRBD1. Germline trimming cut 4 bases from V and 6 bases from J; bases unmatched to any gene: 10. Looked up from germline, CDR1 is SGHRS and CDR2 is YFSETQ. This CDR3 region has 15 residues. CDR3 residues: CASSGRGTGVAEQYF. The CDR3 coding sequence is TGCGCCAGCAGCGGGCGAGGGACAGGGGTTGCCGAGCAGTACTTC.

This chain joins TRBV30 and TRBJ1-2; 7 nucleotides agree with TRBD1. CDR3 length: 12 residues. Germline values: CDR1 GTSNPN, CDR2 SVGIG (reference sequence). V was clipped by 8 bases and J by 4 bases; unmatched bases: 7. The chain's CDR3 is CASGQDSYGYTF. CDR3 DNA sequence: TGTGCCAGCGGACAGGACTCCTATGGCTACACCTTC.

This chain joins TRBV30 and TRBJ2-5; the D is unclear. The germline V and J ends were trimmed by 7 bases and 2 bases, with 17 bases remaining between them. There are 14 residues in the CDR3. Germline CDR1 and CDR2: GTSNPN and SVGIG (reference sequence). CDR3 sequence reads: CASHPDTEQETQYF. DNA of the CDR3: TGTGCCTCCCATCCAGACACCGAGCAAGAGACCCAGTACTTC.

V is TRBV12-3 or TRBV12-4 and J is TRBJ1-2, with no clear D. The V end was cut by 3 bases, the J end by 5 bases, with 4 bases between. The CDR3 totals 11 residues. This CDR3 reads CASSFGYGYTF. The DNA for the CDR3 is TGTGCCAGCAGTTTCGGGTATGGCTACACCTTC.

The sample holds a few counts of this clone. The rearrangement uses TRBV20-1 and TRBJ1-6; TRBD1 matches at 9 bases. The CDR3 length is 11 residues. Germline-derived CDR1 and CDR2 are DFQATT and SNEGSKA (reference sequence). V lost 6 bases and J lost 14; bases outside the gene matches: 5. Written as DNA, the CDR3 is TGCAGTGCCCGGGGACAGGGATCCCTCCACTTT. Translating gives CSARGQGSLHF.

CDR3 in DNA: TGTGCCACCAGCAGAGTGGAGGGTCTAGTCGTTAATGAGCAGTTCTTC. This gives the protein CATSRVEGLVVNEQFF. J is TRBJ2-1 and V is TRBV15; tentative D call: TRBD2 (6 bases). The CDR3 is 16 residues long. The germline V gene encodes CDR1 LNHNV and CDR2 YYDKDF (reference sequence). V was cut by 1 base and J by 7 bases, with 17 bases left in between.

This clone showed up just once. The chain joins TRBV28 to TRBJ2-7, with TRBD2 as a possible D gene (5 bases). Germline V lookup: CDR1 MDHEN, CDR2 SYDVKM. This CDR3 has 13 amino acids. Deletions cut 8 bases from V and 2 bases from J, with 13 bases between. The CDR3 region has the DNA TGTGCCAGCTCGCGGGCTTTCACCTACGAGCAGTACTTC. Its translation: CASSRAFTYEQYF.

The chain links TRBV12-3 or TRBV12-4 to TRBJ1-5; D is ambiguous. V dropped 2 bases and J dropped 8 bases, with 10 bases sitting between them. The CDR3 totals 13 residues. The CDR3 nucleotides are TGTGCCAGCAGTTTAATTTCGGGAAAGCCCCAGCATTTT. Protein product: CASSLISGKPQHF.

V gene TRBV27 combines with J gene TRBJ1-5; possible D gene TRBD1, 6 bases. V gave up 7 bases and J gave up 0 bases, with 10 bases separating them. This CDR3 has 14 amino acids. Germline V gene lookup returns CDR1 MNHEY and CDR2 SMNVEV (reference sequence). Here the CDR3 reads CASTPRGSNQPQHF. The CDR3 coding sequence is TGTGCCAGCACCCCCAGGGGTAGCAATCAGCCCCAGCATTTT.

V and J are TRBV30 and TRBJ1-2; D possibly corresponds to TRBD1 (6 bases). Germline V gene lookup returns CDR1 GTSNPN and CDR2 SVGIG (reference sequence). V lost 4 bases and J 8 bases, leaving 20 bases between the germline ends. The CDR3 has 14 amino acids. The CDR3 region is CAWTPLGAPKGYTF. The CDR3 DNA sequence: TGTGCCTGGACTCCTCTGGGGGCCCCCAAGGGCTACACCTTC.

V gene TRBV15 combines with J gene TRBJ2-1; D is unclear. V was trimmed by 0 bases and J by 1 base, leaving 10 bases between them. The CDR3 is made up of 16 amino acids. Germline CDR1 is LNHNV and CDR2 is YYDKDF (reference sequence). The CDR3 protein is CATSRDFASSYNEQFF. The CDR3 nucleotides are TGTGCCACCAGCAGAGATTTTGCGTCATCCTACAATGAGCAGTTCTTC.